This T cell receptor beta chain was recorded in a study of blood T cell repertoires in COVID-19. Overall study context: COVID-19 samples from acute and convalescent phases originated in the United States, Italy and Spain. The cDNA or gDNA used as material had been derived from T cells, B-cell-depleted T cells, or PBMCs.

There are a few counts of this clone. Germline trimming cut 2 bases from V and 1 base from J; bases unmatched to any gene: 2. Germline lookup yields CDR1 MNHNY and CDR2 SVGAGI (reference sequence). The CDR3 contains 15 residues. How the authors handled the data: Amplifying reference gene primers gave estimates of nucleated cell counts. The method was immunoSEQ multiplex PCR; TCRdb's version includes in-frame clones alone and lacks a portion of them. The V and J calls and clone size come from that table; D and trimming were worked out from the DNA. This table holds 55,000 to 75,000 clones, roughly three quarters found once.

The J gene is TRBJ2-3, the V gene TRBV6-6; 8 bases are shared with TRBD1. The TCR was taken from a human donor in a cohort sampled during active COVID-19. The material sequenced was peripheral blood. CDR3 in DNA: TGTGCCAGCAGTTACCAGGGGGCGCGCACAGATACGCAGTATTTT. It is translated as CASSYQGARTDTQYF.